The 7 T cell receptor beta chains given below trace back to one sample, sequenced in a study of T cells in pancreatic ductal adenocarcinoma. Selected pancreatic ductal adenocarcinoma patients had undergone surgery without neoadjuvant therapy. Assay used: immunoSEQ multiplex PCR; TCRdb lists only in-frame clones, some missing. The sample records approximately 97,000 clones, 90% to 95% being singletons. The sample comprised PBMCs. The receptors were sampled from a human donor with pancreatic ductal adenocarcinoma.

This clone was recorded once. The rearrangement joins TRBV5-1 to TRBJ2-1; TRBD2 matches at 12 bases. The J segment lost 10 bases and the V segment lost 2 bases, leaving 4 bases of the junction unmatched. The CDR3 runs 14 residues. CDR1 is SGHRS, CDR2 YFSETQ, per germline. Here the CDR3 reads CASSLASGRGEQFF. The CDR3, as DNA: TGCGCCAGCAGCTTAGCTAGCGGGAGGGGCGAGCAGTTCTTC.

The rearrangement joins TRBV18 to TRBJ2-7, with 8 bases fitting TRBD1. CDR1 is KGHSH and CDR2 is LQKENI in the germline V gene. The CDR3 is made up of 14 amino acids. V dropped 3 bases and J dropped 9; count of bases not matched to a gene: 10. CDR3 coding DNA: TGTGCCAGCTCACCTCCGTCGCAGGGGGCTAGGCAGTACTTC. Translation gives CASSPPSQGARQYF.

The chain joins TRBV9 to TRBJ1-4; 7 bases map to TRBD1. Trimming removed 2 bases from V and 3 bases from J; junction bases left unmatched: 4. The CDR3 is 15 residues long. Germline CDR1 SGDLS, CDR2 YYNGEE. The DNA of the CDR3 is TGTGCCAGCAGCGTCTGGGGACAGTCTAATGAAAAACTGTTTTTT. It codes for CASSVWGQSNEKLFF.

The rearrangement uses TRBV6-6 and TRBJ2-1; D gene uncertain. Germline V gene sequence: CDR1 MNHNY, CDR2 SVGAGI (reference sequence). Trimming cost V 7 bases and J 3 bases, with 10 bases left between them. This CDR3 spans 13 amino acids. The CDR3 region is CASNQPGYNEQFF. The CDR3 region has the DNA TGTGCCAGCAACCAGCCGGGCTACAATGAGCAGTTCTTC.

Remarks on this clone: The same CDR3 also results from other DNA sequences found in this sample. The V call is TRBV28, the J call TRBJ2-3; 11 nucleotides match TRBD2. The CDR3 has 14 amino acids. The junction had 1 base not matched to a gene; V was cut back by 5 bases and J by 3 bases. Looked up from germline, CDR1 is MDHEN and CDR2 is SYDVKM. CDR3 coding DNA: TGTGCCAGCAGTCCTAGCGGGAGGACAGATACGCAGTATTTT. Its translation is CASSPSGRTDTQYF.

The chain joins TRBV5-1 to TRBJ2-2, with TRBD1 matching over 7 bases. The CDR3 sequence is 14 residues long. J gave up 5 bases and V 4 bases, and 5 bases lay outside the gene matches. CDR1 and CDR2 from the germline V gene are SGHRS and YFSETQ. The CDR3 reads CASSGPGGTGELFF. The CDR3 coding sequence is TGCGCCAGCAGCGGCCCAGGGGGAACCGGGGAGCTGTTTTTT.

V usage is TRBV5-8 and J usage is TRBJ2-1; 8 bases line up with TRBD1. Germline V gene sequence: CDR1 SGHTS, CDR2 YDEGEE. The CDR3 is 14 amino acids. The junction had 5 bases not matched to a gene; V was cut back by 6 bases and J by 3 bases. The CDR3 reads CASNPGQDYNEQFF. In DNA, the CDR3 is TGTGCCAGCAACCCGGGACAGGACTACAATGAGCAGTTCTTC.